This is a list of T cell receptor beta chains from one sample in a study of cytomegalovirus exposure and HLA in healthy donors. Clones were sequenced by immunoSEQ multiplex PCR, and TCRdb holds only the in-frame ones, with some missing. The data contain approximately 180,000 clones, almost 80% of them singletons. Input material: PBMCs. The receptors were sampled from a man aged 35-49 years in good health and CMV-seropositive. The CDR3 runs from the conserved cysteine through the conserved F or W. The D gene is left open where the match is weak. Not every row has a clone size; where given, it reads once, few, many or a size class.

NA,NA,TRBJ1-2,TRBV2,CASTLLDGYTF,TGTGCCAGCACCTTACTCGATGGCTACACCTTC
TRBD2,NA,TRBJ2-3,TRBV5-1,CASSAGLAGFTDTQYF,TGCGCTAGCAGCGCTGGACTAGCGGGATTCACAGATACGCAGTATTTT
TRBD1,NA,TRBJ1-1,TRBV25-1,CASYRGSLNTEAFF,TGTGCCAGCTACAGGGGGAGTTTGAACACTGAAGCTTTCTTT
NA,NA,TRBJ1-5,TRBV15,CATSRGAGNNQPQHF,TGTGCCACCAGCAGAGGGGCCGGGAATAATCAGCCCCAGCATTTT
TRBD1,NA,TRBJ1-2,TRBV15,CATSRDLVGDSEGYGYTF,TGTGCCACCAGCAGAGATCTAGTGGGGGACAGCGAAGGCTATGGCTACACCTTC
TRBD2,NA,TRBJ2-1,TRBV9,CASTTTSGTYNEQFF,TGTGCCAGCACAACGACTAGCGGAACTTACAATGAGCAGTTCTTC
TRBD2,once,TRBJ2-7,TRBV18,CASSPGLAGGEQYF,TGTGCCAGCTCACCGGGACTAGCGGGAGGCGAGCAGTACTTC
NA,NA,TRBJ1-1,TRBV5-1,CASSLVGGMNTEAFF,TGCGCCAGCAGCTTGGTGGGGGGGATGAACACTGAAGCTTTCTTT
NA,once,TRBJ1-2,TRBV15,CATGLGGSIRYGYTF,TGTGCCACCGGGCTCGGGGGAAGTATTCGCTATGGCTACACCTTC
NA,NA,TRBJ2-7,TRBV6-5,CASSPTGSTYEQYF,TGTGCCAGCAGTCCCACAGGGTCCACCTACGAGCAGTACTTC
TRBD2,NA,TRBJ2-7,TRBV7-2,CASSSFGGGQYF,TGTGCCAGCAGCTCCTTCGGGGGGGGGCAGTACTTC
TRBD1,NA,TRBJ1-2,TRBV6-5,CATGDRNYGYTF,TGTGCCACCGGGGACAGGAACTATGGCTACACCTTC
NA,NA,TRBJ2-1,TRBV10-3,CAISTKKARDYNEQFF,TGTGCCATCAGTACAAAAAAAGCCCGGGACTACAATGAGCAGTTCTTC
TRBD1,NA,TRBJ2-7,TRBV7-9,CASSLGTGGAWYYEQYF,TGTGCCAGCAGCTTGGGGACAGGGGGCGCGTGGTACTACGAGCAGTACTTC
NA,NA,TRBJ1-4,TRBV5-4,CASSLSAGSNEKLFF,TGTGCCAGCAGCCTCTCGGCAGGGTCTAATGAAAAACTGTTTTTT